The clone carrying this TCR beta chain was counted ten times or more. Its antigen is currently unknown. The authors obtained PBMCs from over 8 ml of fresh peripheral blood. Amplified TCR beta CDR3 regions derived from RNA transcripts. First-round RT-PCR of the TCR CDR3 relied on the HTBI primer set. MiXCR, run by TCRdb on the multiplex PCR reads, gives a single entry per CDR3 protein. Here the sample spans over 350,000 distinct CDR3 sequences, about 18% being singletons. The source of the sample is a study of T cells in Graves' hyperthyroidism and ophthalmopathy. Study-level background: Upon initial diagnosis and before any treatment, peripheral blood was collected.

The CDR3 runs to 15 residues. Per the germline V gene, CDR1 is DFQATT and CDR2 is SNEGSKA (reference sequence). The V segment lost 6 bases and the J segment 4 bases; nucleotides outside the gene matches: 12. Study-wide results and caveats: The model predicted ophthalmopathy a median about 6.6 months before onset.

This sequence joins TRBV20-1 and TRBJ1-1; TRBD1 matches at 9 bases. The TCR sequence derives from a man aged 18 to 29 with Graves' ophthalmopathy. The sequencing input was blood. The CDR3 sequence is CSAPSALTGGTEAFF. The CDR3 DNA reads TGCAGTGCACCAAGCGCCTTGACAGGGGGCACTGAAGCTTTCTTT.